This T cell receptor (beta chain) comes out of a study of beta chain features in type 1 diabetes (dated by TCRdb to the late 2010s). About the study as a whole: Mean age, gender distribution, total cell number and subset yield did not differ between patients and healthy donors. Across all samples, 107,917,701 sorted cells were examined, and cell number per subset correlated strongly with RNA yield. In the study, recently diagnosed type 1 diabetes patients and matched healthy donors were compared on the TCRB repertoires of their sorted circulating CD4+ T cell subsets. Whereas all 30 or so donors provided naive and central memory subsets, regulatory and stem cell-like memory subsets were isolated from just 8 patients and roughly eight healthy donors.

The investigation overall reported the following: Naive, central memory and regulatory TCRB repertoires appeared to be more alike among patients than among healthy donors. PCR may preferentially amplify shorter templates, but because patient and control samples were amplified and corrected together, any resulting skew would affect both groups equally. Only small numbers of individuals were included in the HLA sub-analyses, which left unresolved whether HLA type had any influence on TCRB rearrangement. Type 1 diabetes patients showed a moderate but significant shortening of TCRB CDR3 length in all four CD4+ subsets. Patients with type 1 diabetes made fewer insertions and deleted more nucleotides at VDJ recombination sites, implying thymic rearrangement abnormalities. Because cDNA rather than genomic DNA was sequenced, highly expressing activated cells could have been over-represented, although no difference in activation and CD3 levels was found between groups.

As for this clone: Its specific antigen is unknown. No base qualities exist here, and no much larger clone lies one base off it.

The High Capacity cDNA Reverse Transcription Kit was used to reverse transcribe all of the isolated RNA, meaning that expressed TCRB transcripts were what got sequenced. Deep immunoSEQ sequencing was applied to naive, central memory and regulatory T cell samples, giving an average of roughly 3.5 million total reads per sample. Sorted cells were lysed in RLT buffer, and RNA was extracted using DNase-treated RNeasy Micro or Mini kits according to cell number. Each cell subset was processed on its own to prevent cross-contamination, while patient and healthy donor samples were processed together. The immunoSEQ multiplex PCR was used to amplify TCRB sequences from cDNA, generating 87-bp fragments that spanned the CDR3 region. Amplicons were sequenced on the Illumina HiSeq platform. Concerning the study's data processing: Synthetic template baselines were used to correct PCR bias computationally, reads within Hamming distance 2 were collapsed together, and singletons that could not be merged were discarded. Reads were aligned against IMGT so that V, D and J genes, CDR3 length and insertions or deletions at six rearrangement sites could be assigned. Within each subset, clonotype counts were normalized to the number of sorted cells before true diversity and Gini coefficients were calculated with the tcR R package. The overlap coefficient, calculated on TCRB nucleotide sequences, was used to quantify repertoire sharing. As a proxy for the pre-selection repertoire, out-of-frame TCRB sequences from naive cells were analyzed. Held by TCRdb, this immuneACCESS table contains in-frame sequences only and omits some clones. Under half of the omission traces to an unresolved V gene where checked; the cause of the rest is unknown. The V and J calls and the clone size are those of that table, but D and trimming were determined from the DNA. This sample comprises roughly 310,000 clones, approximately 9.9% of them detected only once. 0.015% of the sample rests with the top ten.

From each donor, a single peripheral blood sample of about 110 mL on average was drawn into heparinised tubes. A BD FACSAria II was used to sort naive, central memory, regulatory and stem cell-like memory CD4+ T cells with a panel that included CD45RO, CCR7, CD25, CD127, CD95 and CD27. Every sorted population had a purity above 95%. PBMCs were isolated immediately by Lymphoprep density gradient centrifugation and stained directly without culture. So that batch effects would be minimized, each experiment stained and sorted samples in pairs, pairing one healthy donor with one patient. V and J are trimmed by 2 bases and 0 bases, and the gene matches miss 0 bases of the junction. From the cysteine up to the phenylalanine, the CDR3 has a length of 16 residues. Left in the record is the CDR3 DNA by itself, 48 bases read in frame from the first base. In the germline V gene, CDR1 corresponds to SGHTA and CDR2 to FQGTGA.

The receptor was isolated from a woman in her 30s in good health. Sequences were obtained from naive CD4+ T cells from blood. This sample's cell subset or site label indicates: true naive CD4+ T cells. The chain is made from TRBV7-3 and TRBJ2-3, with 12 middle bases fitting TRBD2. The CDR3 is CASSLLAGGSTDTQYF. The DNA sequence is TGTGCCAGCAGCTTACTAGCGGGAGGGAGCACAGATACGCAGTATTTT.